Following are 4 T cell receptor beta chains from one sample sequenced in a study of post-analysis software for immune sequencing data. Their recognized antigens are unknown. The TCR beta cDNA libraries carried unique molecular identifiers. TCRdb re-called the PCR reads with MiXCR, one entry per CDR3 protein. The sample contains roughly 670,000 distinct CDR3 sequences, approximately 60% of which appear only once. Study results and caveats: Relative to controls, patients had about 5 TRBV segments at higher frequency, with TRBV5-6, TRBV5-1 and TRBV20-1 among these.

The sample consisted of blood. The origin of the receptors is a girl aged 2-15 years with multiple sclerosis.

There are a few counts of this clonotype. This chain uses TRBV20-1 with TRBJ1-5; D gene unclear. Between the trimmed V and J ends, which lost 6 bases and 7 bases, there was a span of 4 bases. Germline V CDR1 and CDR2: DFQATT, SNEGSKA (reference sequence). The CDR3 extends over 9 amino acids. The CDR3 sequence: CSAGQPQHF. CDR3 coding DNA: TGCAGTGCCGGCCAGCCCCAGCATTTT.

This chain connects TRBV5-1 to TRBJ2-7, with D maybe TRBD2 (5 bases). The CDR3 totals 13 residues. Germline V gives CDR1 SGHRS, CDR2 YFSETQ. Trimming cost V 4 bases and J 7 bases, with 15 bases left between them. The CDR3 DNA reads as TGCGCCAGCAGCCAGGCGGTGACGGGGGAGCAGTACTTC. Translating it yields CASSQAVTGEQYF.

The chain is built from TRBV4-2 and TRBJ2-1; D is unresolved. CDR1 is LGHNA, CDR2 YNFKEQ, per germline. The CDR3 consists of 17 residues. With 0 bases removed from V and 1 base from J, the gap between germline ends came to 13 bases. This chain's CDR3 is CASSQDGLGISYNEQFF. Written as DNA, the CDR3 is TGTGCCAGCAGCCAAGATGGGCTAGGGATATCCTACAATGAGCAGTTCTTC.

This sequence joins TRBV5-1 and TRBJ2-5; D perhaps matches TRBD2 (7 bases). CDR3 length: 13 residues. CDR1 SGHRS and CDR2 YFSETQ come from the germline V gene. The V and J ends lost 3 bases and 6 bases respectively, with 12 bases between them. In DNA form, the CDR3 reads TGCGCCAGCAGCTGGGGGGGCCGAAAGACCCAGTACTTC. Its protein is CASSWGGRKTQYF.